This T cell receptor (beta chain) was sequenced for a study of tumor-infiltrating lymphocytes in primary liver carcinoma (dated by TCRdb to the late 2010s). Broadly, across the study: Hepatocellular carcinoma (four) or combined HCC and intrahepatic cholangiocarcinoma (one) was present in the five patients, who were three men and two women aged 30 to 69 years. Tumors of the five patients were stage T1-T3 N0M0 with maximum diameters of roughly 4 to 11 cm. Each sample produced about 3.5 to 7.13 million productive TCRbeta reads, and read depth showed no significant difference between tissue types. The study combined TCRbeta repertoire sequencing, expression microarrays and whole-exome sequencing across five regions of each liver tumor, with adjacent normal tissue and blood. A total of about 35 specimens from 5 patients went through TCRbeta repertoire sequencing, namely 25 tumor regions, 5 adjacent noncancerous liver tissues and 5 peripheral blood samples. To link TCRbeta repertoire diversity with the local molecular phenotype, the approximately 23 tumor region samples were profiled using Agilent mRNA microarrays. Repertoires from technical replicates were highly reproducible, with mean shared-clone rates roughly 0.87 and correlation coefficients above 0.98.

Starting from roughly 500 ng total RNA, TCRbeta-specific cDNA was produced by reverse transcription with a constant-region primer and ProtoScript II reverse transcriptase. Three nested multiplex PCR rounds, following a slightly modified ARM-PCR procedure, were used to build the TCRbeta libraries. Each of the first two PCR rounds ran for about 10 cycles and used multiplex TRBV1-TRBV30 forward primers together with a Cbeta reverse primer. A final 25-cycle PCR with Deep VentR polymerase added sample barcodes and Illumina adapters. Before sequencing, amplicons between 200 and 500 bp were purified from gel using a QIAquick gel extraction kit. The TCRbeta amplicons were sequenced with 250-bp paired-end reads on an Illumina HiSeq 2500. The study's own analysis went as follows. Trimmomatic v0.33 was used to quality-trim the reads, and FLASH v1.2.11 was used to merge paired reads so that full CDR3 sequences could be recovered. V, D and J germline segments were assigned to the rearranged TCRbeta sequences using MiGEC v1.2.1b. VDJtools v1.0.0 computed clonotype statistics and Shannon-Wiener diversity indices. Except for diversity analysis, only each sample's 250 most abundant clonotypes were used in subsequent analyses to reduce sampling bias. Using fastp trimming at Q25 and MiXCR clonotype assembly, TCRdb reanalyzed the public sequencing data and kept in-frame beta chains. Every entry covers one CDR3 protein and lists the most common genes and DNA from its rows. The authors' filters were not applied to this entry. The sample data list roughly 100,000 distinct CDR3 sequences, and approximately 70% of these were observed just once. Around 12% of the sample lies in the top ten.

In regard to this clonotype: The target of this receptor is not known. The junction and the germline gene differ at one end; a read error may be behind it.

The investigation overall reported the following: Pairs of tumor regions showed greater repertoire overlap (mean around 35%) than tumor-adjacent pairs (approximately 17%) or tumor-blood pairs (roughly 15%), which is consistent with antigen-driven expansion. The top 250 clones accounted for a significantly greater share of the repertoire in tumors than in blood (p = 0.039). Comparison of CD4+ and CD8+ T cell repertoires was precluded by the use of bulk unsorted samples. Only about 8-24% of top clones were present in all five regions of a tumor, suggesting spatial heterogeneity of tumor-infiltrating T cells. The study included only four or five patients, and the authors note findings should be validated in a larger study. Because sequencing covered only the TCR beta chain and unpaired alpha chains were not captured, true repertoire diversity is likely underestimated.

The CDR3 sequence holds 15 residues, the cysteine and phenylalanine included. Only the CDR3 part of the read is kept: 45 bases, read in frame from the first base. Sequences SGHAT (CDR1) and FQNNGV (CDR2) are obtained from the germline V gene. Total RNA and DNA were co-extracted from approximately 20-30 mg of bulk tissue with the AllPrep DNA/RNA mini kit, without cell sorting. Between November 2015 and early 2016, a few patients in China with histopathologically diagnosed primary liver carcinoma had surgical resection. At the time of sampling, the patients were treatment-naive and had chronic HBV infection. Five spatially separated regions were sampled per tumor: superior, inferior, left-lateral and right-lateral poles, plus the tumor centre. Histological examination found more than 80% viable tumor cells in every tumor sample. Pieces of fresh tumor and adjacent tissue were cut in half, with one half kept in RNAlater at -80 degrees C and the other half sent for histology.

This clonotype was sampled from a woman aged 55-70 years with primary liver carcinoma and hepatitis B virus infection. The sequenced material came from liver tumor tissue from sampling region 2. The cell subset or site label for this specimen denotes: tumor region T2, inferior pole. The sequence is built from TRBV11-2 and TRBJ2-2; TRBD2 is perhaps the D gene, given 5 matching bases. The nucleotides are TGTGTCAGCAGCCCTCCGCAAGGGCCGACCGGGGAGCTGTCTTTT. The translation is CVSSPPQGPTGELSF.